This TCR beta chain is from a study of OX40 agonist ivuxolimab in advanced cancers. Overall study: Ivuxolimab was delivered to patients intravenously every 2 weeks at doses spanning 0.01 to 10 mg/kg.

This clone was counted between two and nine times. Its antigen remains unknown. CDR3 size: 15 residues. Germline V CDR1 and CDR2: GTSNPN, SVGIG (reference sequence). V was shortened by 4 bases and J by 7 bases, with 22 bases between the two germline ends. Study-level results: CD4+ T cells averaged fewer expanded clones than CD8+ T cells.

Autoimmune disease history or systemic immunosuppression was exclusionary. Sequenced by immunoSEQ multiplex PCR; TCRdb stores in-frame clones only, minus some. The sample contains around 94,000 clones, around nine tenths of which appear only once. V and J are TRBV30 and TRBJ1-2, with D unresolved. The input for sequencing was CD4+ or CD8+ T cells sorted from blood, taken in a trial of the OX40 agonist ivuxolimab. The TCR comes from an adult with an advanced solid tumor such as melanoma, head and neck, liver or kidney cancer. CDR3 sequence: CAWNIPALNARGYTF. The CDR3 region has the DNA TGTGCCTGGAATATCCCTGCCCTGAATGCCCGTGGCTACACCTTC. Full variable domain (missing parts from reference TRBV30 and TRBJ1-2): SQTIHQWPATLVQPVGSPLSLECTVEGTSNPNLYWYRQAAGRGLQLLFYSVGIGQISSEVPQNLSASRPQDRQFILSSKKLLLSDSGFYLCAWNIPALNARGYTFGSGTRLTVV.